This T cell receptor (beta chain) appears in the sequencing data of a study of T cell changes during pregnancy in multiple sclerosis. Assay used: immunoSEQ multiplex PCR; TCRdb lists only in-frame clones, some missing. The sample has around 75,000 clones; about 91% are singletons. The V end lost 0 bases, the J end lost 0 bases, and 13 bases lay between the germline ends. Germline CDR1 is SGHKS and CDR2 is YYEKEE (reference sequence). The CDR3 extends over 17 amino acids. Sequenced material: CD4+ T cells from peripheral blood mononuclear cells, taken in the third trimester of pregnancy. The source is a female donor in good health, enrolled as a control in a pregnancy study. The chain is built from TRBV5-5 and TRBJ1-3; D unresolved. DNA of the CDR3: TGTGCCAGCAGCTTGGAGGAGGGAACGAGCTCTGGAAACACCATATATTTT. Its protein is CASSLEEGTSSGNTIYF. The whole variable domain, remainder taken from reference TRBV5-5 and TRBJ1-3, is DAGVTQSPTHLIKTRGQQVTLRCSPISGHKSVSWYQQVLGQGPQFIFQYYEKEERGRGNFPDRFSARQFPNYSSELNVNALLLGDSALYLCASSLEEGTSSGNTIYFGEGSWLTVV.